This entry is about one T cell receptor beta chain. Its antigen is not known. A much larger clone is a single base away; this may be a read error. These data originate in a study of T-cell reconstitution after alpha-beta-depleted transplantation in children. CDR1 SGHRS and CDR2 YFSETQ come from the germline V gene. This CDR3 region has 14 residues. The TCRbeta library incorporated unique molecular identifiers. Using its own MiXCR run on the PCR reads, TCRdb lists one record per CDR3 protein. The sample lists some 200,000 distinct CDR3 sequences; about 8.4% were seen once. Study-wide points: TCRbeta diversity was high at day 60 in some patients (a result of surviving recipient T cells and thymic progenitors). It was newly produced T cells that mostly accounted for T-cell counts and diversity one year after transplant. Reported findings indicate that, about two months after transplant, alpha-beta T cells came from several hundred expanded clones, which were derived from non-depleted graft cells.

The chain combines TRBV5-1 with TRBJ2-2, with TRBD1 matching over 8 bases. This sequence originates from a male patient under 10 years old who had a stem cell transplant for acute myeloid leukemia, so the T cells may come from the graft donor. Here the sequenced sample was PBMCs, mostly from graft donor cells, taken 360 days after TCRalphabeta/CD19-depleted stem cell transplant. The CDR3 DNA reads as TGCGCCAGCAGCTGGAGACAGGGGTCCGGGGAGCCGTTTTTT. It is translated as CASSWRQGSGEPFF.